Below, one T cell receptor beta chain is given with its context. Antigen: not known. The data derive from a study of Tregs in tolerant kidney transplant recipients. Overall study results and limits: For some patients, primers changed over time, blocking nucleotide-level comparison.

CDR3 size: 15 residues. Germline V CDR1 and CDR2: SGHDT, YYEEEE. After removal of 4 bases from V and 1 base from J, the junction contained 6 bases not matched to a gene. Some clones are missing from TCRdb's copy, which holds only in-frame ones; the method was immunoSEQ multiplex PCR. Of around 74,000 clones in the sample, roughly 98% are singletons; the top ten hold approximately 0.52%. The chain links TRBV5-6 to TRBJ1-1; TRBD1 matches 8 bases. Specimen: CD4+ T cells from blood, collected before the transplant. The sequence came from a human donor who received a combined kidney and bone marrow transplant. The CDR3 DNA is TGTGCCAGCAGCCTCTGGGACAGGAAGAACACTGAAGCTTTCTTT. Its protein product is CASSLWDRKNTEAFF.